The present entry profiles one TCR beta chain with its context. Data came from immunoSEQ multiplex PCR; TCRdb stores just in-frame clones and leaves some out. The table shows approximately 80,000 clones, with just under 95% occurring only once. This entry belongs to a study of T cell changes during pregnancy in multiple sclerosis. The V gene's germline CDR1 is SGHRS and CDR2 YFSETQ. CDR3 length: 15 amino acids. Trimming took 6 bases from V and 3 from J; bases not matched to a gene: 9. The TCR sequence derives from a female donor in good health, enrolled as a control in a pregnancy study. This chain uses TRBV5-1 with TRBJ1-1; TRBD1 matches at 9 bases. Sequenced material: peripheral blood, taken in the second trimester of pregnancy. The CDR3 DNA is TGCGCCAGCAAGGTCGACAGGGGGGGATACACTGAAGCTTTCTTT. Its protein is CASKVDRGGYTEAFF.